This is a list of T cell receptor beta chains from one sample in a study of cytomegalovirus exposure and HLA in healthy donors. The data were produced by immunoSEQ multiplex PCR, yet TCRdb's version contains in-frame clones alone and is incomplete. The table has 85,000 to 120,000 clones, over 80% seen once. Sequenced sample: PBMCs. The receptors were gathered from a man aged 35 to 55 in good health and CMV-seronegative. CDR3s include the opening cysteine and the closing phenylalanine or tryptophan. Fields, in order: CDR3 protein, CDR3 DNA, V gene, J gene, D gene, clone size. D genes are given only for firm matches. Only some rows state a clone size, as once, few, many or a class for expanded clones.

CDR3 protein: CASSVEPGGYGANVLTF
CDR3 DNA: TGTGCCAGCAGCGTAGAACCAGGGGGATATGGGGCCAACGTCCTGACTTTC
V gene: TRBV9
J gene: TRBJ2-6
D gene: TRBD1
clone size: NA

CDR3 protein: CASSLARATDTQYF
CDR3 DNA: TGCGCCAGCAGCTTGGCCCGAGCCACAGATACGCAGTATTTT
V gene: TRBV5-1
J gene: TRBJ2-3
D gene: NA
clone size: NA

CDR3 protein: CATRPAGQVNEQFF
CDR3 DNA: TGTGCCACCAGACCGGCGGGACAGGTCAATGAGCAGTTCTTC
V gene: TRBV15
J gene: TRBJ2-1
D gene: TRBD1
clone size: few

CDR3 protein: CASSFLGVSLETQETQYF
CDR3 DNA: TGTGCCAGCAGCTTTCTAGGCGTCTCGCTCGAGACGCAAGAGACCCAGTACTTC
V gene: TRBV11-1
J gene: TRBJ2-5
D gene: NA
clone size: NA

CDR3 protein: CASSIRSGTGENTEAFF
CDR3 DNA: TGCGCCAGCAGCATTCGATCCGGGACAGGGGAGAACACTGAAGCTTTCTTT
V gene: TRBV5-1
J gene: TRBJ1-1
D gene: TRBD1
clone size: NA

CDR3 protein: CASSESPGGNTGELFF
CDR3 DNA: TGTGCCAGCAGTGAAAGCCCAGGGGGTAACACCGGGGAGCTGTTTTTT
V gene: TRBV25-1
J gene: TRBJ2-2
D gene: TRBD1
clone size: NA

CDR3 protein: CASSLGQNTGELFF
CDR3 DNA: TGTGCCAGCAGCCTGGGACAGAACACCGGGGAGCTGTTTTTT
V gene: TRBV7-9
J gene: TRBJ2-2
D gene: NA
clone size: NA

CDR3 protein: CASSVGQSTGELFF
CDR3 DNA: TGTGCCAGCAGCGTAGGACAGAGCACCGGGGAGCTGTTTTTT
V gene: TRBV9
J gene: TRBJ2-2
D gene: NA
clone size: NA

CDR3 protein: CASSQGLGTGPEGTGAFF
CDR3 DNA: TGCGCCAGCAGCCAAGGGTTGGGTACCGGGCCCGAGGGTACCGGAGCTTTCTTT
V gene: TRBV4-3
J gene: TRBJ1-1
D gene: NA
clone size: NA

CDR3 protein: CASSHRTTNTGELFF
CDR3 DNA: TGTGCCAGCAGCCACCGGACAACGAACACCGGGGAGCTGTTTTTT
V gene: TRBV7-8
J gene: TRBJ2-2
D gene: NA
clone size: NA

CDR3 protein: CASSLLGGDTQYF
CDR3 DNA: TGTGCCAGCAGCTTGTTGGGGGGAGATACGCAGTATTTT
V gene: TRBV5-8
J gene: TRBJ2-3
D gene: NA
clone size: NA

CDR3 protein: CASSLAGLASYEQYF
CDR3 DNA: TGTGCCAGCAGTTTAGCGGGACTAGCTTCCTACGAGCAGTACTTC
V gene: TRBV27
J gene: TRBJ2-7
D gene: TRBD2
clone size: NA

CDR3 protein: CASSLRSRGQPQHF
CDR3 DNA: TGTGCCAGCAGCTTACGATCTCGGGGTCAGCCCCAGCATTTT
V gene: TRBV7-3
J gene: TRBJ1-5
D gene: NA
clone size: NA

CDR3 protein: CASTLRSSGRDNEQFF
CDR3 DNA: TGCGCCAGCACCCTAAGGTCTAGCGGGCGGGACAATGAGCAGTTCTTC
V gene: TRBV10-1
J gene: TRBJ2-1
D gene: TRBD2
clone size: NA

CDR3 protein: CASSFSNRGGSPLHF
CDR3 DNA: TGTGCCAGCAGCTTCAGCAACCGAGGTGGTTCACCCCTCCACTTT
V gene: TRBV11-2
J gene: TRBJ1-6
D gene: NA
clone size: NA

CDR3 protein: CASSQDFGAAKDF
CDR3 DNA: TGCGCCAGCAGCCAAGATTTTGGGGCAGCAAAGGACTTT
V gene: TRBV4-3
J gene: TRBJ1-1
D gene: NA
clone size: once

CDR3 protein: CASSVRNSGQETQYF
CDR3 DNA: TGTGCCAGCAGCGTAAGGAACAGCGGACAAGAGACCCAGTACTTC
V gene: TRBV9
J gene: TRBJ2-5
D gene: NA
clone size: NA

CDR3 protein: CASTPSGGAYEQYF
CDR3 DNA: TGTGCCAGCACCCCAAGCGGGGGGGCTTACGAGCAGTACTTC
V gene: TRBV7-2
J gene: TRBJ2-7
D gene: TRBD2
clone size: NA

CDR3 protein: CASGSGTGAEKLFF
CDR3 DNA: TGTGCTAGTGGATCCGGGACAGGGGCTGAAAAACTGTTTTTT
V gene: TRBV12-5
J gene: TRBJ1-4
D gene: TRBD1
clone size: NA

CDR3 protein: CSSSFIVSRGTAEFTEAFF
CDR3 DNA: TGTTCCAGCAGCTTTATTGTTTCGAGGGGGACAGCAGAATTCACTGAAGCTTTCTTT
V gene: TRBV7-9
J gene: TRBJ1-1
D gene: TRBD1
clone size: NA

CDR3 protein: CASSLATSNGGAKNIQYF
CDR3 DNA: TGTGCCAGCAGCTTGGCGACCTCAAATGGCGGAGCCAAAAACATTCAGTACTTC
V gene: TRBV5-5
J gene: TRBJ2-4
D gene: NA
clone size: NA

CDR3 protein: CASSPRLAGGFTDTQYF
CDR3 DNA: TGCGCCAGCAGCCCCCGGCTAGCGGGGGGTTTCACAGATACGCAGTATTTT
V gene: TRBV4-3
J gene: TRBJ2-3
D gene: TRBD2
clone size: NA

CDR3 protein: CASSPWATGDKQRNTEAFF
CDR3 DNA: TGTGCCAGCAGCCCATGGGCCACAGGCGATAAACAAAGGAACACTGAAGCTTTCTTT
V gene: TRBV11-2
J gene: TRBJ1-1
D gene: NA
clone size: NA

CDR3 protein: CASQLGTGGGGNTGELFF
CDR3 DNA: TGTGCCAGCCAACTCGGGACAGGGGGCGGGGGGAACACCGGGGAGCTGTTTTTT
V gene: TRBV7-9
J gene: TRBJ2-2
D gene: TRBD1
clone size: NA

CDR3 protein: CASTGTENTEAFF
CDR3 DNA: TGTGCCAGCACCGGGACAGAGAACACTGAAGCTTTCTTT
V gene: TRBV2
J gene: TRBJ1-1
D gene: TRBD1
clone size: NA

CDR3 protein: CASSLGPGSYEQYF
CDR3 DNA: TGTGCCAGCAGTTTAGGGCCTGGCTCCTACGAGCAGTACTTC
V gene: TRBV27
J gene: TRBJ2-7
D gene: NA
clone size: NA

CDR3 protein: CASSLSWSSYNEQFF
CDR3 DNA: TGTGCCAGCAGCTTAAGTTGGAGCTCCTACAATGAGCAGTTCTTC
V gene: TRBV7-3
J gene: TRBJ2-1
D gene: NA
clone size: NA